Below are 14 T cell receptor beta chains sequenced from a single sample in a study of T cells in Graves' hyperthyroidism and ophthalmopathy (dated by TCRdb to between 2019 and 2020). The method was multiplex PCR. TCRdb names Illumina HiSeq 2000 as the instrument used. The TCR beta CDR3 regions were amplified from the RNA transcripts. The first round of RT-PCR for the TCR CDR3 was performed with the HTBI primer set and the Qiagen OneStep RT-PCR kit. Using fastp trimming at Q25 and MiXCR clonotype assembly, TCRdb reanalyzed the public sequencing data and kept in-frame beta chains. Every distinct CDR3 protein forms one entry, paired with its most common genes and DNA. For this sample there are 300,000 to 400,000 distinct CDR3 sequences; roughly 21% appear just once. Around half of the sample belongs to the ten largest clones. Sample: blood. These receptors came from a woman in her fifties or sixties with Graves' hyperthyroidism.

The chain employs TRBV7-2 and TRBJ2-5; D is possibly TRBD2 (5 bases). Germline values: CDR1 SGHTA, CDR2 FQGNSA. CDR3 size: 14 residues. Trimming removed 2 bases at V and 2 bases at J, with 9 bases between. CDR3 in amino acids: CASSLSSWQETQYF. The CDR3 DNA reads TGTGCCAGCAGCTTATCTAGCTGGCAAGAGACCCAGTACTTC.

There are many counts of this clonotype. The V gene is TRBV6-1, the J gene TRBJ2-7; 15 nucleotides agree with TRBD2. Germline V gene sequence: CDR1 MNHNS, CDR2 SASEGT. Unmatched junction bases numbered 6, after V lost 3 bases and J lost 0 bases. CDR3 length: 18 residues. The CDR3 region is CASSDPGLAGGRSYEQYF. CDR3 bases: TGTGCCAGCAGTGACCCGGGACTAGCGGGAGGTCGCTCCTACGAGCAGTACTTC.

The chain is built from TRBV6-4 and TRBJ1-5; D is perhaps TRBD1 (5 bases). This CDR3 comprises 15 residues. Trimming shortened V by 5 bases and J by 0 bases, and 11 bases separated the two germline ends. CDR1 MRHNA and CDR2 SNTAGT come from the germline V gene. This CDR3 reads CASSLQVHSNQPQHF. CDR3 nucleotide sequence: TGTGCCAGCAGTTTACAGGTCCATAGCAATCAGCCCCAGCATTTT.

The chain carries TRBV20-1 and TRBJ2-5; 9 positions agree with TRBD1. The V gene end was trimmed by 5 bases and the J gene end by 5 bases; junction bases not matched to a gene: 9. Germline lookup yields CDR1 DFQATT and CDR2 SNEGSKA (reference sequence). This CDR3 has 14 amino acids. The CDR3 nucleotides read TGCAGTGCTGAGGCCGGGACAGGGAAGGAGACCCAGTACTTC. It is translated as CSAEAGTGKETQYF.

This clonotype was seen many times. The V call is TRBV11-2, the J call TRBJ2-1; 8 bases align to TRBD2. The junction had 7 bases not matched to a gene; V was cut back by 1 base and J by 5 bases. The CDR3 runs 16 residues. CDR1 and CDR2 (germline): SGHAT, FQNNGV. CDR3 sequence reads: CASSLVPGGRNNEQFF. For the CDR3, the DNA is TGTGCCAGCAGCTTAGTACCGGGAGGGAGGAACAATGAGCAGTTCTTC.

This chain's CDR3 is CSARIVGQGSSGANVLTF. In DNA form, the CDR3 reads TGCAGTGCTAGGATTGTGGGACAGGGAAGCTCTGGGGCCAACGTCCTGACTTTC. V and J are TRBV20-1 and TRBJ2-6; 9 nucleotides align to TRBD1. CDR1 and CDR2 from the germline V gene are DFQATT and SNEGSKA (reference sequence). Trimming at V came to 3 bases and at J to 0 bases, leaving 9 bases not matched to a gene. There are 18 residues in the CDR3.

This clonotype showed up many times. For the CDR3, the DNA is TGCGCCAGCAGCCTACAGGGAAATGAGCAGTTCTTC. Translating gives CASSLQGNEQFF. The chain couples TRBV5-1 to TRBJ2-1, with TRBD1 as a possible D gene (6 bases). The germline V gene has CDR1 SGHRS and CDR2 YFSETQ. There are 12 residues in the CDR3. Trimming shortened V by 4 bases and J by 7 bases, and 9 bases separated the two germline ends.

This clonotype was recorded a few times. The CDR3 coding sequence is TGTGCCAGCAGGGACTGGACAGGCTCAAATTCACCCCTCCACTTT. It encodes CASRDWTGSNSPLHF. The rearrangement links TRBV28 to TRBJ1-6; 7 nucleotides agree with TRBD1. V was clipped by 6 bases and J by 7 bases; unmatched bases: 9. The CDR3 has 15 amino acids. Germline V gene sequence: CDR1 MDHEN, CDR2 SYDVKM.

CDR3 protein: CATTLAGSVETQYF. The CDR3 coding sequence is TGTGCCACCACTCTAGCGGGGAGTGTAGAGACCCAGTACTTC. The rearrangement joins TRBV15 to TRBJ2-5, with 9 bases identical to TRBD2. From germline, CDR1 is LNHNV and CDR2 YYDKDF (reference sequence). CDR3 length: 14 residues. Trimming cost V 7 bases and J 4 bases; bases outside gene matches: 7.

Many counts were recorded for this clonotype. The CDR3 sequence: CATGGGRSNTEAFF. CDR3 DNA: TGTGCCACCGGGGGGGGACGCTCGAACACTGAAGCTTTCTTT. The rearrangement uses TRBV15 and TRBJ1-1, with TRBD1 as a possible D gene (5 bases). The CDR3 totals 14 residues. Trimming left V 8 bases short and J 1 base short, with 14 bases between. CDR1 is LNHNV and CDR2 is YYDKDF in the germline V gene (reference sequence). Variable domain in full (rest from reference TRBV15 and TRBJ1-1): DAMVIQNPRYQVTQFGKPVTLSCSQTLNHNVMYWYQQKSSQAPKLLFHYYDKDFNNEADTPDNFQSRRPNTSFCFLDIRSPGLGDTAMYLCATGGGRSNTEAFFGQGTRLTVV.

The table lists this clonotype with many counts. The chain couples TRBV7-3 to TRBJ2-5; unclear D gene. Germline assignment: CDR1 SGHTA and CDR2 FQGTGA. The CDR3 has 14 residues. V was pared by 2 bases and J by 0 bases, with 7 bases between. The CDR3 region is CASSLSGNQETQYF. As DNA, the CDR3 is TGTGCCAGCAGCTTATCCGGCAACCAAGAGACCCAGTACTTC. Full variable domain (remainder filled in from reference TRBV7-3 and TRBJ2-5): GAGVSQTPSNKVTEKGKYVELRCDPISGHTALYWYRQSLGQGPEFLIYFQGTGAADDSGLPNDRFFAVRPEGSVSTLKIQRTERGDSAVYLCASSLSGNQETQYFGPGTRLLVL.

The V gene is TRBV30, the J gene TRBJ2-5; 10 bases match TRBD1. This CDR3 has 13 amino acids. The germline V gene has CDR1 GTSNPN and CDR2 SVGIG (reference sequence). The V gene end was trimmed by 5 bases and the J gene end by 5 bases; junction bases not matched to a gene: 5. The CDR3 is CAWSGQGMETQYF. The CDR3 nucleotides read TGTGCCTGGTCGGGACAGGGGATGGAGACCCAGTACTTC.

The table lists this clonotype with many counts. V is TRBV10-3 and J is TRBJ2-7, with 12 bases identical to TRBD2. J gave up 6 bases and V 0 bases, and 3 bases lay outside the gene matches. Germline V CDR1 and CDR2: ENHRY, SYGVKD. The CDR3 runs to 15 residues. The CDR3 nucleotides read TGTGCCATCAGTGAGTCGACTAGCGGGAGTAGCGAGCAGTACTTC. It codes for CAISESTSGSSEQYF.

This clonotype has at least ten counts. V gene TRBV2 combines with J gene TRBJ2-1; D is perhaps TRBD1 (5 bases). CDR3 size: 13 residues. V was pared by 6 bases and J by 4 bases, with 10 bases between. In germline, CDR1 is SNHLY, CDR2 FYNNEI. CDR3 sequence reads: CASRGVPYNEQFF. Written as DNA, the CDR3 is TGTGCCAGCAGAGGGGTCCCGTACAATGAGCAGTTCTTC.